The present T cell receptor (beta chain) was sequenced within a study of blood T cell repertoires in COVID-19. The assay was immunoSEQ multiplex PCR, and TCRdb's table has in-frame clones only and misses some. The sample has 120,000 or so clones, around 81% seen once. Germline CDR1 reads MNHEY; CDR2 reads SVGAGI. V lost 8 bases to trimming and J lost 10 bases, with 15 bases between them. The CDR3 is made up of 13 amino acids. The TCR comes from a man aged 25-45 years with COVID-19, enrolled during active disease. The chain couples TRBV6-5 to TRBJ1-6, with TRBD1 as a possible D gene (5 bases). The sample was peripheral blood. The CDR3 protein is CASREGIQSPLHF. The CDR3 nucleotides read TGTGCCAGCCGGGAGGGGATCCAGTCACCCCTCCACTTT.